This T cell receptor (beta chain) stems from a study of T cell responses to AZD1222 COVID-19 vaccine. Points from the study as a whole: Repertoire sampling happened only post peak T cell response.

Germline-derived CDR1 and CDR2 are KGHSH and LQKENI. The V end was cut by 4 bases, the J end by 3 bases, with 16 bases between. The CDR3 sequence is 15 residues long. On this clone: No antigen is known for it.

Sequenced by immunoSEQ multiplex PCR; TCRdb stores in-frame clones only, minus some. The data contain 20,000 or so clones, roughly four fifths of them singletons. Sequenced material: peripheral blood, taken 28 days after the second AZD1222 dose. This TCR was recovered from an adult who received the AZD1222 COVID-19 vaccine. The V call is TRBV18, the J call TRBJ2-7; no clear D gene. The chain's CDR3 is CASSRGAGDNYEQYF. DNA of the CDR3: TGTGCCAGCTCACGTGGAGCAGGAGACAACTACGAGCAGTACTTC.